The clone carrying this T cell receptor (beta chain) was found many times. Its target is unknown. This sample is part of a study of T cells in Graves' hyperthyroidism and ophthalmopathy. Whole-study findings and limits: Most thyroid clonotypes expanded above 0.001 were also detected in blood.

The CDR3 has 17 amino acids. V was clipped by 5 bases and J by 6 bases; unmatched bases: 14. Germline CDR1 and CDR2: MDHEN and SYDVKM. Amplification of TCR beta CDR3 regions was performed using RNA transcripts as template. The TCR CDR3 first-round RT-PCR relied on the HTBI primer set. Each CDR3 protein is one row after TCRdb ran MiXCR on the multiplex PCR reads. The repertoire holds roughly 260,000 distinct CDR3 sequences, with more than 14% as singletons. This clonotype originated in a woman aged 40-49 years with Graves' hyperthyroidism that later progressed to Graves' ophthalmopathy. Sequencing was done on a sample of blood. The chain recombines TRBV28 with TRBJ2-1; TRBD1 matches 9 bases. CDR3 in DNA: TGTGCCAGCAGTCTTCTAACTACAGGGGGCTTAGGCAATGAGCAGTTCTTC. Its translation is CASSLLTTGGLGNEQFF.